The sequence of this T cell receptor beta chain was determined in a study of CD8 T cells in Susac syndrome. The CDR3 is made up of 14 amino acids. In germline, CDR1 is LGHDT, CDR2 YNNKEL (reference sequence). The V gene end was trimmed by 3 bases and the J gene end by 5 bases; junction bases not matched to a gene: 7. RNA, at about 0.45 to 1 ug, was reverse transcribed with random hexamers. MiXCR was run by TCRdb on the immunoSEQ multiplex PCR reads, yielding one entry per CDR3 protein. The data show fewer than 150,000 distinct CDR3 sequences, roughly 96% seen once. CD8+ and CD4+ T cells from blood underwent TCR beta sequencing, which was carried out in a high-throughput format. Both CD4+ and CD8+ T cells were negatively isolated, and TEMRA cells underwent FACS enrichment.

This TCR came from a human donor in good health. The rearrangement joins TRBV3-1 to TRBJ2-7; TRBD2 matches 7 bases. The sample taken for sequencing was CD4+ T cells from PBMCs. The CDR3: CASSQGGSLDEQYF. The CDR3 bases are TGTGCCAGCAGCCAGGGCGGGAGCTTAGACGAGCAGTACTTC.